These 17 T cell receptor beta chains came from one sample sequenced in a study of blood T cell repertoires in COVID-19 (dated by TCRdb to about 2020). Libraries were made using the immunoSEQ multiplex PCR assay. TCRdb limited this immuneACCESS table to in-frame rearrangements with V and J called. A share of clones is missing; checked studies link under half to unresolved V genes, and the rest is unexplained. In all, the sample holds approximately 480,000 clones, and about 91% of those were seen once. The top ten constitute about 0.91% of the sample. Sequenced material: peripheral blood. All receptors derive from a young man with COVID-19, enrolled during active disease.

CDR3 sequence reads: CASSLAWGGRYGYTF. In DNA, the CDR3 is TGCGCCAGCAGCCTTGCGTGGGGGGGCCGGTATGGCTACACCTTC. J is TRBJ1-2 and V is TRBV5-1; TRBD1 is a possible D gene (6 bases). V was shortened by 4 bases and J by 5 bases, with 18 bases between the two germline ends. Looked up from germline, CDR1 is SGHRS and CDR2 is YFSETQ. This CDR3 has 15 residues.

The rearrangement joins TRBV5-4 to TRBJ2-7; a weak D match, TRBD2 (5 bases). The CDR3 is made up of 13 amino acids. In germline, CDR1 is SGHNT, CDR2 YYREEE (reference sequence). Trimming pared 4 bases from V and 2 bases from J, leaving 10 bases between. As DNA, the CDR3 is TGTGCCAGCAGCATCGGACTGGCCTACGAGCAGTACTTC. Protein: CASSIGLAYEQYF. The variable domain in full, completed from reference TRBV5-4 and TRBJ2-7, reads ETGVTQSPTHLIKTRGQQVTLRCSSQSGHNTVSWYQQALGQGPQFIFQYYREEENGRGNFPPRFSGLQFPNYSSELNVNALELDDSALYLCASSIGLAYEQYFGPGTRLTVT.

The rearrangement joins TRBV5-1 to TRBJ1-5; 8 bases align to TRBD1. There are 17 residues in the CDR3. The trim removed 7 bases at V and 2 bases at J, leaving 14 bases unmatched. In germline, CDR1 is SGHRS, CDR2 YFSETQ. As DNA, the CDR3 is TGCGCCAGCCACTACAGGGGGAAGAGGTTGCGCAATCAGCCCCAGCATTTT. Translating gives CASHYRGKRLRNQPQHF.

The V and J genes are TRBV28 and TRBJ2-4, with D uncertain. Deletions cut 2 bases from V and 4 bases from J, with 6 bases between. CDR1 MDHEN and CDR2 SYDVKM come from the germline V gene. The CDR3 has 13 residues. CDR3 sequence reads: CASSLKPKNIQYF. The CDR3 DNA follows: TGTGCCAGCAGTTTAAAGCCGAAAAACATTCAGTACTTC.

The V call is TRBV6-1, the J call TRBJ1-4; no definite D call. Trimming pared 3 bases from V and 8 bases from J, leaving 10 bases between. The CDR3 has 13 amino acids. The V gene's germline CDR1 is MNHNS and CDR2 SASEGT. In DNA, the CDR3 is TGTGCCAGCAGTGAGCCTTGGAGAGAAAAACTGTTTTTT. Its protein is CASSEPWREKLFF.

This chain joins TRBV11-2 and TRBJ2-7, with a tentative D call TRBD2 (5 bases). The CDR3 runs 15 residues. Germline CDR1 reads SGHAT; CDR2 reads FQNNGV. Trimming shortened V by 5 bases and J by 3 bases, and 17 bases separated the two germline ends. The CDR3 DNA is TGTGCCAGCAGCCAAATGGGCGGGTTGAACTACGAGCAGTACTTC. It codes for CASSQMGGLNYEQYF.

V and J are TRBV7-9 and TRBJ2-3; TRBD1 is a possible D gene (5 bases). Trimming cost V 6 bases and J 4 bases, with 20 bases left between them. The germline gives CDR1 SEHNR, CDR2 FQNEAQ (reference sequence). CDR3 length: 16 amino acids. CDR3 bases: TGTGCCAGCAGGGTCTGGGGTGCAGGGCTCGCAGATACGCAGTATTTT. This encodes CASRVWGAGLADTQYF.

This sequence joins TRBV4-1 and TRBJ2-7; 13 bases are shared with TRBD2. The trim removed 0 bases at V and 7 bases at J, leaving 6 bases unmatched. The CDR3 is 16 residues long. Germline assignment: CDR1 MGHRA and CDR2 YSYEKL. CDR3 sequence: CASSQDTTSGRGEQYF. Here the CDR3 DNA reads TGCGCCAGCAGCCAAGATACAACTAGCGGGAGGGGTGAGCAGTACTTC.

The DNA for the CDR3 is TGCGCCAGCAGCTTGGTAGGGGTTGGCGAGCAGTACTTC. Its protein product is CASSLVGVGEQYF. V gene TRBV5-1 combines with J gene TRBJ2-7; D possibly corresponds to TRBD1 (5 bases). CDR1 and CDR2 from the germline V gene are SGHRS and YFSETQ. With 0 bases removed from V and 6 bases from J, the gap between germline ends came to 10 bases. The CDR3 is 13 residues long.

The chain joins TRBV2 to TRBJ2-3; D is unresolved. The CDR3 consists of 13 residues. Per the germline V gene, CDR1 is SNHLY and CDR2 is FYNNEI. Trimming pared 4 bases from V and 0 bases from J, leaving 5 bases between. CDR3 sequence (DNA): TGTGCCAGCAGTGCCCGGAGCACAGATACGCAGTATTTT. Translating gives CASSARSTDTQYF. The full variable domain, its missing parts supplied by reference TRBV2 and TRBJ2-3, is EPEVTQTPSHQVTQMGQEVILRCVPISNHLYFYWYRQILGQKVEFLVSFYNNEISEKSEIFDDQFSVERPDGSNFTLKIRSTKLEDSAMYFCASSARSTDTQYFGPGTRLTVL.

The CDR3 DNA is TGTGCCAGCAGTGCCAGACAGGGAGCGACAAATTCACCCCTCCACTTT. Translation: CASSARQGATNSPLHF. The chain combines TRBV6-4 with TRBJ1-6; 7 positions match TRBD1. CDR1 is MRHNA, CDR2 SNTAGT, per germline. Unmatched junction bases numbered 10, after V lost 4 bases and J lost 7 bases. CDR3 length equals 16 residues.

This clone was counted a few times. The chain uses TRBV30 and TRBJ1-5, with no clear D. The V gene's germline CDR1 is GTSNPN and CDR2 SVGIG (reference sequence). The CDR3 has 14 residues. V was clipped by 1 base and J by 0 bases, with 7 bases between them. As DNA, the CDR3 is TGTGCCTGGAGTGGCGCTCTTAGCAATCAGCCCCAGCATTTT. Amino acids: CAWSGALSNQPQHF.

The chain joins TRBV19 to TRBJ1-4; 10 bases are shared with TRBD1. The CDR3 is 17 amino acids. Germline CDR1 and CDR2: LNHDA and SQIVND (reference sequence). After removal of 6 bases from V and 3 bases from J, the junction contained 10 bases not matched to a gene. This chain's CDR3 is CASRTGGIIGANEKLFF. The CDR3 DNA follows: TGTGCCAGTAGGACAGGGGGCATTATAGGAGCTAATGAAAAACTGTTTTTT.

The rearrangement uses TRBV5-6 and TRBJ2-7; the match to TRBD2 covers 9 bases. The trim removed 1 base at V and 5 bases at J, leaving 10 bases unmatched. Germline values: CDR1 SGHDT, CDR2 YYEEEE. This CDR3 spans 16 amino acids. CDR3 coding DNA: TGTGCCAGCAGCTTGCTAGCGGGATGGTCTATGGACGAGCAGTACTTC. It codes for CASSLLAGWSMDEQYF.

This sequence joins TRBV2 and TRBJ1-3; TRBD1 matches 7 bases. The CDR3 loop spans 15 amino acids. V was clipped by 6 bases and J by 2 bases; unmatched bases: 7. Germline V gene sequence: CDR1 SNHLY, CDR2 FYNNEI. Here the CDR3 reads CASSYGTVAGNTIYF. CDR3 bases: TGTGCCAGCAGCTATGGGACAGTCGCTGGAAACACCATATATTTT.

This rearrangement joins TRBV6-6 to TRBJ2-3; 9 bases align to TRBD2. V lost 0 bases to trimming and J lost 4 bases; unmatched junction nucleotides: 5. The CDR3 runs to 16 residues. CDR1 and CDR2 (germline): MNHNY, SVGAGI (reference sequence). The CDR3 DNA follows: TGTGCCAGCAGTTACTCGCGGGAGGGCCTTTCAGATACGCAGTATTTT. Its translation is CASSYSREGLSDTQYF.

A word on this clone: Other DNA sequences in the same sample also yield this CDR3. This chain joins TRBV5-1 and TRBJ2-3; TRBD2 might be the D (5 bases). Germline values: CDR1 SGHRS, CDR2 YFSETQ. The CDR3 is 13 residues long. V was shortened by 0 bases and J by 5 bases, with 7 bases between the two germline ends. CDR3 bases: TGCGCCAGCAGCTTGGAGGCGGGAGATACGCAGTATTTT. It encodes CASSLEAGDTQYF.